This TCR beta chain came from a study of beta chain features in type 1 diabetes. Study at large: Sorted cells, roughly 98,000,000 in number, were examined across all samples.

This clone was recorded a few times. Stem cell-like memory, regulatory, central memory and naive CD4+ cells were sorted via CD45RO/CCR7/CD25/CD127/CD95/CD27. Purities over 98% were achieved in all sorted populations. Trimming shortened V by 5 bases and J by 0 bases, and 10 bases separated the two germline ends. The CDR3 has 14 residues. Per germline, CDR1 SNHLY and CDR2 FYNNEI. The study reverse transcribed the entire isolated RNA, so it sequenced expressed TCRB transcripts. Here immunoSEQ multiplex PCR was the method, and the copy in TCRdb shows in-frame clones only, minus some. The table records around 300,000 clones, approximately 8.1% of them present only once.

Input material: central memory CD4+ T cells from blood. This TCR derives from a woman aged 18-29 years in good health. The V gene is TRBV2, the J gene TRBJ2-5; the D gene is possibly TRBD2 (5 bases). The CDR3 DNA reads as TGTGCCAGCAGTAGGACGGACTACCAAGAGACCCAGTACTTC. Protein: CASSRTDYQETQYF.